The 23 T cell receptor beta chains below all came from one sample that was sequenced in a study of T cell responses to AZD1222 COVID-19 vaccine. Assay used: immunoSEQ multiplex PCR; TCRdb lists only in-frame clones, some missing. Of 130,000 to 150,000 clones in the sample, approximately 86% were seen once. This material consisted of peripheral blood, taken 28 days after the second AZD1222 dose. These receptor sequences come from an adult who received the AZD1222 COVID-19 vaccine.

For the CDR3, the DNA is TGTGCCAGCAGTTACCGGGCAGGGGGAAACACCATATATTTT. The encoded protein is CASSYRAGGNTIYF. The chain is built from TRBV6-5 and TRBJ1-3, with TRBD1 as a possible D gene (5 bases). Germline lookup yields CDR1 MNHEY and CDR2 SVGAGI. The CDR3 consists of 14 residues. V was trimmed by 2 bases and J by 4 bases, leaving 9 bases between them.

This clone was picked up one time. V and J are TRBV5-6 and TRBJ1-2; D uncertain. Deletions cut 1 base from V and 4 bases from J, with 8 bases between. This CDR3 spans 13 amino acids. Germline CDR1 reads SGHDT; CDR2 reads YYEEEE. CDR3 sequence: CASSLRPGYGYTF. The CDR3 nucleotides read TGTGCCAGCAGCTTGAGGCCGGGCTATGGCTACACCTTC. Variable domain in full (rest from reference TRBV5-6 and TRBJ1-2): DAGVTQSPTHLIKTRGQQVTLRCSPKSGHDTVSWYQQALGQGPQFIFQYYEEEERQRGNFPDRFSGHQFPNYSSELNVNALLLGDSALYLCASSLRPGYGYTFGSGTRLTVV.

The chain recombines TRBV7-2 with TRBJ1-2; TRBD1 is a possible D gene (5 bases). Germline V CDR1 and CDR2: SGHTA, FQGNSA. The CDR3 totals 14 residues. The V gene lost 1 base and the J gene lost 5 bases, with 11 bases spanning the gap. The CDR3 region has the DNA TGTGCCAGCAGCTTAGTCGGGACTGGATATGGCTACACCTTC. Encoded protein: CASSLVGTGYGYTF.

The chain is built from TRBV2 and TRBJ2-4; TRBD2 matches at 13 bases. The J segment lost 6 bases and the V segment lost 6 bases, leaving 17 bases of the junction unmatched. This CDR3 comprises 19 residues. CDR1 and CDR2 (germline): SNHLY, FYNNEI. The CDR3 DNA reads TGTGCCAGCAGGCTTGAGACTAGCGGGAGGCCAAAAGGGGGAAACATTCAGTACTTC. It translates to CASRLETSGRPKGGNIQYF. The full variable domain, completed using reference TRBV2 and TRBJ2-4, is EPEVTQTPSHQVTQMGQEVILRCVPISNHLYFYWYRQILGQKVEFLVSFYNNEISEKSEIFDDQFSVERPDGSNFTLKIRSTKLEDSAMYFCASRLETSGRPKGGNIQYFGAGTRLSVL.

The rearrangement uses TRBV12-3 or TRBV12-4 and TRBJ2-1, with unresolved D. Between the trimmed V and J ends, which lost 6 bases and 9 bases, there was a span of 12 bases. The CDR3 covers 12 residues. This CDR3 is CASSQIVGEQFF. As DNA, the CDR3 is TGTGCCAGCAGCCAAATAGTCGGTGAGCAGTTCTTC.

V is TRBV7-9 and J is TRBJ1-3; D is unclear. The CDR3 is 15 residues long. Looked up from germline, CDR1 is SEHNR and CDR2 is FQNEAQ (reference sequence). V lost 3 bases, J lost 0 bases, and 9 bases lay in between. CDR3 coding DNA: TGTGCCAGCAGCTTTGGGCCGGTCTCTGGAAACACCATATATTTT. Translation: CASSFGPVSGNTIYF. The full variable domain, in which reference TRBV7-9 and TRBJ1-3 provide the parts outside the CDR3, is DTGVSQNPRHKITKRGQNVTFRCDPISEHNRLYWYRQTLGQGPEFLTYFQNEAQLEKSRLLSDRFSAERPKGSFSTLEIQRTEQGDSAMYLCASSFGPVSGNTIYFGEGSWLTVV.

This clone was seen a handful of times. The chain combines TRBV4-1 with TRBJ2-7; the D gene is possibly TRBD1 (5 bases). Germline CDR1 reads MGHRA; CDR2 reads YSYEKL. The CDR3 extends over 14 amino acids. The ends were cut back, 2 bases at V and 4 bases at J, with 12 bases in the middle. The DNA of the CDR3 is TGCGCCAGCAGCCAAACAGACCAGGGTTACGAGCAGTACTTC. Translation gives CASSQTDQGYEQYF.

The chain is built from TRBV28 and TRBJ2-1; 9 bases fit TRBD1. V was clipped by 8 bases and J by 4 bases; unmatched bases: 9. Germline V CDR1 and CDR2: MDHEN, SYDVKM. The CDR3 extends over 15 amino acids. The CDR3: CASCRSGTGYNEQFF. In DNA form, the CDR3 reads TGTGCCAGCTGCAGATCTGGGACAGGGTACAATGAGCAGTTCTTC.

The V gene is TRBV28, the J gene TRBJ1-5; no definite D call. V lost 3 bases and J lost 4, with 4 bases in between. There are 12 residues in the CDR3. CDR1 is MDHEN, CDR2 SYDVKM, per germline. In nucleotides, the CDR3 is TGTGCCAGCAGTTTCCAAAATCAGCCCCAGCATTTT. Residues: CASSFQNQPQHF.

The chain is built from TRBV2 and TRBJ2-7; D not resolved. Germline CDR1 reads SNHLY; CDR2 reads FYNNEI. CDR3 length equals 12 residues. Trimming removed 2 bases from V and 9 bases from J, with 11 bases in between. CDR3: CASSEYLGRQYF. CDR3 DNA: TGTGCCAGCAGTGAATATTTGGGTAGGCAGTACTTC.

The V gene is TRBV2, the J gene TRBJ1-4; no clear D gene. Germline CDR1 is SNHLY and CDR2 is FYNNEI. V gave up 7 bases and J gave up 12 bases, with 12 bases separating them. This CDR3 spans 11 amino acids. CDR3 bases: TGTGCCAGCACGGGAAGAGCAGAACTGTTTTTT. It specifies CASTGRAELFF.

DNA of the CDR3: TGTGCCTGGAGTCCCCCCGGGGGAGGGAACTATGGCTACACCTTC. It specifies CAWSPPGGGNYGYTF. The chain links TRBV30 to TRBJ1-2; the D gene is possibly TRBD1 (5 bases). Trimming removed 2 bases at V and 2 bases at J, with 15 bases between. This CDR3 region has 15 residues. Per the germline V gene, CDR1 is GTSNPN and CDR2 is SVGIG (reference sequence).

This chain uses TRBV13 with TRBJ1-2; a possible D gene is TRBD1 (5 bases). Per germline, CDR1 PRHDT and CDR2 FYEKMQ (reference sequence). The CDR3 contains 12 residues. Trimming took 4 bases from V and 8 from J, leaving 11 bases between them. CDR3: CASSYQGWGYTF. The CDR3, as DNA: TGTGCCAGCAGCTACCAGGGTTGGGGCTACACCTTC.

This chain connects TRBV6-5 to TRBJ2-1; D gene unclear. V lost 6 bases and J lost 9, with 6 bases in between. CDR3 length equals 10 residues. Looked up from germline, CDR1 is MNHEY and CDR2 is SVGAGI. The CDR3 sequence is CASRAIEQFF. CDR3 coding DNA: TGTGCCAGCAGGGCGATTGAGCAGTTCTTC.

The chain is built from TRBV7-2 and TRBJ2-2; D gene ambiguous. This CDR3 contains 15 residues. In germline, CDR1 is SGHTA, CDR2 FQGNSA. The V gene lost 2 bases and the J gene lost 7 bases, with 14 bases spanning the gap. As DNA, the CDR3 is TGTGCCAGCAGCTTATTAGCACTTGGGTACGGGGAGCTGTTTTTT. Amino acids: CASSLLALGYGELFF.

The chain carries TRBV10-3 and TRBJ2-1; D is perhaps TRBD2 (5 bases). The CDR3 contains 15 residues. Germline values: CDR1 ENHRY, CDR2 SYGVKD. The germline V and J ends were trimmed by 10 bases and 0 bases, with 16 bases remaining between them. The CDR3 coding sequence is TGTGCCACAGAGCGGTCGGGCCCCTCCTACAATGAGCAGTTCTTC. It codes for CATERSGPSYNEQFF.

This chain links TRBV6-5 with TRBJ1-5; the D gene is possibly TRBD1 (6 bases). Germline CDR1 and CDR2: MNHEY and SVGAGI. There are 15 residues in the CDR3. V was clipped by 5 bases and J by 1 base, with 12 bases between them. As DNA, the CDR3 is TGTGCCAGCAGTCCTTCCGACAGGAGCAATCAGCCCCAGCATTTT. This sequence encodes CASSPSDRSNQPQHF.

The chain employs TRBV30 and TRBJ2-5; D is undetermined. V lost 1 base, J lost 5 bases, and 11 bases lay in between. This CDR3 has 13 amino acids. Germline lookup yields CDR1 GTSNPN and CDR2 SVGIG (reference sequence). The CDR3 loop reads CAWSGPDGETQYF. In nucleotides, the CDR3 is TGTGCCTGGAGTGGCCCGGACGGGGAGACCCAGTACTTC.

The chain combines TRBV28 with TRBJ1-5; D is perhaps TRBD1 (6 bases). This CDR3 is 18 amino acids long. Germline V gene data show CDR1 as MDHEN and CDR2 as SYDVKM. V shed 3 bases and J shed 5 bases, with 23 bases lying between them. The CDR3 loop is CASSFDPTGMSMDQPQHF. CDR3 nucleotide sequence: TGTGCCAGCAGTTTTGACCCTACAGGGATGAGCATGGATCAGCCCCAGCATTTT. Supplemented by reference TRBV28 and TRBJ1-5, the full variable domain reads DVKVTQSSRYLVKRTGEKVFLECVQDMDHENMFWYRQDPGLGLRLIYFSYDVKMKEKGDIPEGYSVSREKKERFSLILESASTNQTSMYLCASSFDPTGMSMDQPQHFGDGTRLSIL.

This chain uses TRBV30 with TRBJ1-5; D is unresolved. Deletions cut 0 bases from V and 7 bases from J, with 10 bases between. The length of the CDR3 is 13 residues. Germline-derived CDR1 and CDR2 are GTSNPN and SVGIG (reference sequence). The CDR3 is CAWSVGSRQPQHF. Here the CDR3 DNA reads TGTGCCTGGAGTGTGGGGTCCAGACAGCCCCAGCATTTT.

This clone has only one observation. The chain employs TRBV6-5 and TRBJ2-1; weak D call: TRBD1 (5 bases). The germline V gene has CDR1 MNHEY and CDR2 SVGAGI. V dropped 9 bases and J dropped 4 bases, with 13 bases sitting between them. The CDR3 has 13 amino acids. CDR3 loop: CASLETAYNEQFF. The CDR3 coding sequence is TGTGCCAGTCTCGAGACAGCTTACAATGAGCAGTTCTTC.

The rearrangement joins TRBV5-4 to TRBJ1-3; D is possibly TRBD1 (6 bases). V gave up 0 bases and J gave up 1 base, with 14 bases separating them. The CDR3 totals 17 residues. The germline gives CDR1 SGHNT, CDR2 YYREEE (reference sequence). For the CDR3, the DNA is TGTGCCAGCAGCTTGGATGTAACAGGGCAGTCTGGAAACACCATATATTTT. Amino acids: CASSLDVTGQSGNTIYF.

V and J are TRBV29-1 and TRBJ1-2; 7 positions match TRBD1. CDR3 length: 13 amino acids. Germline CDR1 reads SQVTM; CDR2 reads ANQGSEA. The trim removed 4 bases at V and 8 bases at J, leaving 10 bases unmatched. The CDR3 DNA reads TGCAGCGTTGGCGGGACAGCCTTAGAGGGCTACACCTTC. It codes for CSVGGTALEGYTF.